The rows below give T cell receptor beta chains drawn from one sample of a study of identical twins. MiXCR was run by TCRdb on the 5' RACE reads, yielding one entry per CDR3 protein. The table has approximately 600,000 distinct CDR3 sequences, just over 7% seen once. The data were also submitted as part of a second study, on yellow fever vaccine responses in identical twins.

The sequenced sample was PBMCs. The receptors here all came from a woman younger than 35 in good health. The CDR3 runs from the conserved cysteine through the conserved F or W. The order of the fields is CDR3 protein, CDR3 DNA, D gene, V gene, CDR3 length, clone size, J gene. A D gene is named only where the DNA matches it firmly. Rows give clone size only sometimes, using once, few, many, or a class for an expanded clone.

CASIGRDRDLSGANVLTF	TGTGCCAGCATCGGACGGGACAGGGACCTCTCCGGGGCCAACGTCCTGACTTTC	TRBD1	TRBV28	18	few	TRBJ2-6
CASSFTSGKAYNEQFF	TGCGCCAGCAGCTTCACTAGCGGGAAGGCGTACAATGAGCAGTTCTTC	TRBD2	TRBV5-1	16	many	TRBJ2-1
CSALRAPTDTQYF	TGCAGTGCTCTCCGGGCCCCCACAGATACGCAGTATTTT	-	TRBV20-1	13	-	TRBJ2-3
CASSTQGAESYSNQPQHF	TGTGCCAGCAGTACACAGGGGGCCGAAAGCTATAGCAATCAGCCCCAGCATTTT	TRBD1	TRBV28	18	many	TRBJ1-5
CASSPTSGGGSYEQYF	TGTGCCAGCAGTCCTACTAGCGGGGGCGGGTCCTACGAGCAGTACTTC	TRBD2	TRBV6-4	16	-	TRBJ2-7
CSVGLAGGDNEQFF	TGCAGCGTGGGACTAGCGGGAGGCGACAATGAGCAGTTCTTC	TRBD2	TRBV29-1	14	-	TRBJ2-1
CASSDGGFETQYF	TGTGCCAGCAGTGATGGGGGGTTTGAGACCCAGTACTTC	-	TRBV2	13	many	TRBJ2-5
CASSLSRGGSEFF	TGTGCCAGCAGCTTATCCCGAGGGGGCAGTGAGTTCTTC	TRBD1	TRBV7-8	13	many	TRBJ2-1
CASSPGHGSTGELFF	TGTGCCAGCAGCCCCGGACACGGTAGCACCGGGGAGCTGTTTTTT	-	TRBV6-5	15	-	TRBJ2-2
CATSRLYTGTSSSYNEQFF	TGTGCCACCAGCAGACTCTATACCGGGACCTCAAGCTCCTACAATGAGCAGTTCTTC	-	TRBV15	19	few	TRBJ2-1
CATLNSYNEQFF	TGTGCCACCCTAAACTCCTACAATGAGCAGTTCTTC	-	TRBV24-1	12	-	TRBJ2-1
CASSQGYPGTGELFF	TGTGCCAGCAGCCAGGGATACCCAGGCACCGGGGAGCTGTTTTTT	-	TRBV7-3	15	-	TRBJ2-2
CASSESFGDNEQFF	TGTGCCAGCAGCGAAAGCTTCGGCGACAATGAGCAGTTCTTC	-	TRBV7-3	14	few	TRBJ2-1
CASSSTGTSGDTQYF	TGTGCCAGTAGTAGCACAGGGACTAGCGGAGATACGCAGTATTTT	TRBD2	TRBV19	15	-	TRBJ2-3
CASSGRERDYEQYF	TGTGCCAGCAGCGGACGCGAGAGGGACTACGAGCAGTACTTC	-	TRBV9	14	-	TRBJ2-7
CASRRGSENSPLHF	TGCGCCAGCAGAAGGGGATCGGAGAATTCACCCCTCCACTTT	-	TRBV5-1	14	few	TRBJ1-6
CASSQAGSGGYNEQFF	TGTGCCAGCAGCCAAGCGGGTAGCGGGGGCTACAATGAGCAGTTCTTC	TRBD2	TRBV14	16	-	TRBJ2-1
CAISESALTGELFF	TGTGCCATCAGTGAGTCAGCCCTTACCGGGGAGCTGTTTTTT	-	TRBV10-3	14	-	TRBJ2-2
CASSLSPGRHETQYF	TGCGCCAGCAGCTTGAGTCCAGGAAGGCATGAGACCCAGTACTTC	-	TRBV5-1	15	many	TRBJ2-5
CASSLVGTGLNEQFF	TGCGCCAGCAGCTTGGTGGGGACAGGCTTGAATGAGCAGTTCTTC	TRBD1	TRBV5-1	15	many	TRBJ2-1
CASSEGWDRSPAF	TGCGCCAGCAGTGAAGGTTGGGACAGGTCCCCAGCCTTC	TRBD1	TRBV10-2	13	few	TRBJ1-2
CASSFMGLPYDEQFF	TGTGCCAGCAGCTTCATGGGTTTGCCGTACGATGAGCAGTTCTTC	-	TRBV7-9	15	-	TRBJ2-1
CASSLEGQAFTEAFF	TGTGCCAGCAGCTTAGAAGGACAGGCCTTCACTGAAGCTTTCTTT	TRBD1	TRBV7-3	15	-	TRBJ1-1
CSASDVAGGPETQYF	TGCAGTGCTAGTGATGTAGCGGGGGGGCCGGAGACCCAGTACTTC	TRBD2	TRBV20-1	15	few	TRBJ2-5
CSVAGGTGGYEQYF	TGCAGCGTCGCTGGAGGGACAGGGGGCTACGAGCAGTACTTC	TRBD1	TRBV29-1	14	-	TRBJ2-7
CAISIGDGGETQYF	TGTGCCATCAGCATAGGGGATGGAGGAGAGACCCAGTACTTC	-	TRBV10-3	14	few	TRBJ2-5
CASSSLRTGGEKLFF	TGTGCCAGCAGCTCCCTCCGGACAGGAGGGGAAAAACTGTTTTTT	TRBD1	TRBV27	15	-	TRBJ1-4
CASSGTGTGSPLHF	TGTGCCAGCAGCGGAACAGGGACCGGTTCACCCCTCCACTTT	-	TRBV6-1	14	few	TRBJ1-6
CASSQESWTGGSYNSPLHF	TGTGCCAGCAGCCAAGAGAGCTGGACAGGGGGCTCCTATAATTCACCCCTCCACTTT	TRBD1	TRBV4-2	19	many	TRBJ1-6